The T cell receptor beta chain described here comes from a study of blood T cell repertoires in COVID-19. Germline CDR1 reads SNHLY; CDR2 reads FYNNEI. This CDR3 has 15 residues. Trimming cost V 4 bases and J 4 bases; bases outside gene matches: 6. Data came from immunoSEQ multiplex PCR; TCRdb stores just in-frame clones and leaves some out. The sample yields some 400,000 clones, around 87% seen once. The TCR originated in a man between 18 and 29 years old with active or convalescent COVID-19. Sequencing was performed on peripheral blood. The V and J genes are TRBV2 and TRBJ1-1; the match to TRBD1 covers 10 bases. The CDR3 DNA reads as TGTGCCAGCAGTGTCTACGGGACAGGGGCCACTGAAGCTTTCTTT. Its protein is CASSVYGTGATEAFF.